Each of the 12 T cell receptor beta chains below was sequenced from the same sample in a study of cytomegalovirus exposure and HLA in healthy donors (dated by TCRdb to the late 2010s). Libraries were made using the immunoSEQ multiplex PCR assay. A mixture of 60 forward primers for TCR Vbeta segments and 13 reverse primers for TCR Jbeta segments was used in the multiplex PCR. TCRdb mirrors the immuneACCESS table, restricted to in-frame sequences. Some clones are absent from its copies; in checked studies, under half trace to an unresolved V gene, and the reason for the others is unknown. This sample comprises 130,000 to 150,000 clones, about 78% of them detected only once. 2.5% to 3% of the sample comes from the top ten. Sequencing was performed on PBMCs. These receptors originate from a male donor in good health and CMV-seronegative.

This clone appeared a few times. The V and J genes are TRBV27 and TRBJ1-5, with a possible D match to TRBD1 (6 bases). CDR1 MNHEY and CDR2 SMNVEV come from the germline V gene (reference sequence). The V end lost 6 bases, the J end lost 7 bases, and 16 bases lay between the germline ends. CDR3 size: 14 residues. The CDR3 loop reads CASRPRGARQPQHF. The CDR3 nucleotides are TGTGCCAGCAGACCCCGGGGGGCCCGGCAGCCCCAGCATTTT.

This clone appeared a few times. This sequence joins TRBV19 and TRBJ1-1; the D is unclear. The V end lost 5 bases, the J end lost 3 bases, and 7 bases lay between the germline ends. Looked up from germline, CDR1 is LNHDA and CDR2 is SQIVND (reference sequence). The CDR3 runs 12 residues. CDR3 DNA sequence: TGTGCCAGTAGTCCGCGTTACACTGAAGCTTTCTTT. Translation: CASSPRYTEAFF. Full variable domain (missing parts from reference TRBV19 and TRBJ1-1): DGGITQSPKYLFRKEGQNVTLSCEQNLNHDAMYWYRQDPGQGLRLIYYSQIVNDFQKGDIAEGYSVSREKKESFPLTVTSAQKNPTAFYLCASSPRYTEAFFGQGTRLTVV.

The rearrangement joins TRBV7-6 to TRBJ1-5, with a weak D call TRBD1 (5 bases). The V end lost 3 bases, the J end lost 1 base, and 13 bases lay between the germline ends. Germline lookup yields CDR1 SGHVS and CDR2 FNYEAQ. The CDR3 contains 16 residues. The CDR3 nucleotides are TGTGCCAGCAGCTTTGGTACAGGAGAGAGCAATCAGCCCCAGCATTTT. Residues: CASSFGTGESNQPQHF.

This clone turned up a few times. The V and J genes are TRBV5-4 and TRBJ2-1, with 11 bases matching TRBD2. With 0 bases clipped from V and 2 bases from J, the junction kept 1 base outside the gene matches. CDR3 length: 16 residues. Germline V gives CDR1 SGHNT, CDR2 YYREEE (reference sequence). CDR3 protein: CASSLELAGAYNEQFF. DNA for the CDR3: TGTGCCAGCAGCTTGGAACTAGCGGGAGCCTACAATGAGCAGTTCTTC.

The chain's CDR3 is CASSSLSGVYNQPQHF. The CDR3 nucleotides are TGTGCCAGCAGTTCCCTCTCGGGGGTGTACAATCAGCCCCAGCATTTT. This chain joins TRBV6-5 and TRBJ1-5; D is possibly TRBD1 (5 bases). This CDR3 is built from 16 residues. Trimming stripped 4 bases from V and 3 bases from J, with 16 bases between. Germline V gene sequence: CDR1 MNHEY, CDR2 SVGAGI.

This clone came up a few times. The CDR3 spells CASSVGVAGGQETQYF. CDR3 DNA: TGTGCCAGCAGCGTAGGGGTAGCGGGAGGACAAGAGACCCAGTACTTC. This chain connects TRBV9 to TRBJ2-5; 10 bases are shared with TRBD2. Germline loops: CDR1 SGDLS, CDR2 YYNGEE. The V segment lost 0 bases and the J segment 2 bases; nucleotides outside the gene matches: 4. The CDR3 sequence is 16 residues long.

The rearrangement uses TRBV5-4 and TRBJ2-1; 10 bases match TRBD2. This CDR3 has 15 amino acids. V lost 7 bases and J lost 7; bases outside the gene matches: 11. CDR1 is SGHNT, CDR2 YYREEE, per germline (reference sequence). This CDR3 reads CASGLGLAARNEQFF. DNA for the CDR3: TGTGCCAGCGGACTCGGACTAGCGGCCCGTAATGAGCAGTTCTTC.

This clone has only one observation. At one boundary the junction diverges from the germline segment, which might be a read error. The V and J genes are TRBV5-4 and TRBJ1-4, with D perhaps TRBD1 (6 bases). Germline V gives CDR1 SGHNT, CDR2 YYREEE (reference sequence). This CDR3 contains 15 residues. The CDR3 coding sequence is TGTCCCAGCAGCCCGGCCCAGGGGATAAGTGAAAAACTGTTTTTT. Protein product: CPSSPAQGISEKLFF.

The CDR3 DNA reads as TGTGCCAGCAGCTTAGCTTCTTTGGGACTAGCGGGGGGAGGAGAGACCCAGTACTTC. It is translated as CASSLASLGLAGGGETQYF. The V gene is TRBV7-2, the J gene TRBJ2-5; the match to TRBD2 covers 15 bases. This CDR3 comprises 19 residues. Germline CDR1 reads SGHTA; CDR2 reads FQGNSA. J was trimmed by 4 bases and V by 0 bases; bases with no gene match: 9. Together with reference TRBV7-2 and TRBJ2-5, the CDR3 gives the full variable domain: GAGVSQSPSNKVTEKGKDVELRCDPISGHTALYWYRQSLGQGLEFLIYFQGNSAPDKSGLPSDRFSAERTGGSVSTLTIQRTQQEDSAVYLCASSLASLGLAGGGETQYFGPGTRLLVL.

The chain combines TRBV13 with TRBJ2-1; D remains unclear. Per the germline V gene, CDR1 is PRHDT and CDR2 is FYEKMQ (reference sequence). Trimming took off 3 bases at V and 4 bases at J, with 10 bases between the two ends. This CDR3 comprises 14 residues. The CDR3 bases are TGTGCCAGCAGCTTTGAACAGAATTACAATGAGCAGTTCTTC. Protein sequence: CASSFEQNYNEQFF.

A note on this clone: The germline gene is not matched at one end of the junction; a read error may be the cause. CDR3 in amino acids: CARSQERSAGINTIYF. The CDR3 coding sequence is TGTGCCCGCAGCCAAGAACGGTCGGCAGGGATAAACACCATATATTTT. This chain uses TRBV4-2 with TRBJ1-3; D may be TRBD1 (5 bases). Germline values: CDR1 LGHNA, CDR2 YNFKEQ. The CDR3 loop spans 16 amino acids.

The chain combines TRBV7-9 with TRBJ1-1; maybe TRBD1 (6 bases). The V gene's germline CDR1 is SEHNR and CDR2 FQNEAQ (reference sequence). This CDR3 contains 17 residues. Trimming left V 1 base short and J 4 bases short, with 19 bases between. The CDR3 loop reads CASSLGPRDTQGTEAFF. As DNA, the CDR3 is TGTGCCAGCAGCTTAGGGCCGAGGGACACCCAGGGCACTGAAGCTTTCTTT.